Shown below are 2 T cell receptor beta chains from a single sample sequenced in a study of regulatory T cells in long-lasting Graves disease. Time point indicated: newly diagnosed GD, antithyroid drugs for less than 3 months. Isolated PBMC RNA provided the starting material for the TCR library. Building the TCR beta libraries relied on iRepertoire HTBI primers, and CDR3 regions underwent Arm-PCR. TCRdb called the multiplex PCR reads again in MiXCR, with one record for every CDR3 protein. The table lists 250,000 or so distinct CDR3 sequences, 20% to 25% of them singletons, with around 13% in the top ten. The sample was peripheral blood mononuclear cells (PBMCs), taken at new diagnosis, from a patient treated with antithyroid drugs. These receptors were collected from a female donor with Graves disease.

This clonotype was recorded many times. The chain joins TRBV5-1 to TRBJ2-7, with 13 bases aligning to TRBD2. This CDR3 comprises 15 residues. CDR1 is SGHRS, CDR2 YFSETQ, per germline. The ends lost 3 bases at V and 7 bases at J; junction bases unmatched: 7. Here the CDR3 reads CASSSLAGGPGEQYF. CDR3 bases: TGCGCCAGCAGCTCACTAGCGGGGGGGCCCGGTGAGCAGTACTTC. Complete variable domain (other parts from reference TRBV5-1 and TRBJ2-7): KAGVTQTPRYLIKTRGQQVTLSCSPISGHRSVSWYQQTPGQGLQFLFEYFSETQRNKGNFPGRFSGRQFSNSRSEMNVSTLELGDSALYLCASSSLAGGPGEQYFGPGTRLTVT.

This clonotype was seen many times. The CDR3, as DNA: TGCAGTGCCCCACCGGGATCCCAGAGGGGCCAGTACTTC. Its translation is CSAPPGSQRGQYF. This sequence joins TRBV20-1 and TRBJ2-5; TRBD1 or TRBD2 may be the D gene (5 bases each). The germline CDR1 and CDR2 sequences are DFQATT and SNEGSKA (reference sequence). The CDR3 extends over 13 amino acids. Trimming removed 6 bases from V and 10 bases from J, with 21 bases in between.